The 13 T cell receptor beta chains listed next were all sequenced from one sample in a study of tumor-infiltrating lymphocytes in localized non-small cell lung cancer. The repertoire was sequenced with immunoSEQ multiplex PCR; TCRdb's copy has only in-frame clones and lacks some. The sample holds roughly 2,900 clones, over 50% seen once. The sequenced material came from uninvolved lung tissue not adjacent to the tumor. These receptors were taken from a human donor with non-small cell lung cancer.

DNA for the CDR3: TGTGCCAGCAGCTCTTTCGCTAGCGGGGGTCGTAACACCGGGGAGCTGTTTTTT. It yields the protein CASSSFASGGRNTGELFF. The chain is built from TRBV7-2 and TRBJ2-2; 10 nucleotides match TRBD2. CDR1 is SGHTA, CDR2 FQGNSA, per germline. Trimming removed 4 bases from V and 2 bases from J; junction bases left unmatched: 10. The CDR3 length is 18 residues.

The chain links TRBV27 to TRBJ2-5; a weak D match, TRBD1 (6 bases). The CDR3 loop spans 15 amino acids. Germline V gene lookup returns CDR1 MNHEY and CDR2 SMNVEV (reference sequence). V was pared by 3 bases and J by 1 base, with 12 bases between. DNA for the CDR3: TGTGCCAGCAGTTTCGCACAGGGCCTCCAAGAGACCCAGTACTTC. Protein: CASSFAQGLQETQYF.

CDR3 residues: CASSDPGQGTNTEAFF. The CDR3 coding sequence is TGTGCCAGCAGCGACCCCGGACAGGGGACAAACACTGAAGCTTTCTTT. V is TRBV9 and J is TRBJ1-1, with TRBD1 identical over 9 bases. This CDR3 has 16 amino acids. The V gene end was trimmed by 3 bases and the J gene end by 2 bases; junction bases not matched to a gene: 8. Germline CDR1 SGDLS, CDR2 YYNGEE.

The gene calls are TRBV9 and TRBJ2-1, with TRBD1 matching 11 bases. The CDR3 sequence is 15 residues long. V lost 4 bases, J lost 6 bases, and 6 bases stayed unmatched. From germline, CDR1 is SGDLS and CDR2 YYNGEE. The DNA of the CDR3 is TGTGCCAGCAGCTACGGGGACAGGGGGTTCAATGAGCAGTTCTTC. Its translation is CASSYGDRGFNEQFF.

The chain is built from TRBV10-3 and TRBJ2-1, with D uncertain. Germline CDR1 ENHRY, CDR2 SYGVKD. This CDR3 has 14 amino acids. The V gene lost 8 bases and the J gene lost 7 bases, with 18 bases spanning the gap. The CDR3 DNA reads TGTGCCATCGCATGGTCCCAGGTTGAGAATGAGCAGTTCTTC. This codes for CAIAWSQVENEQFF.

This sequence joins TRBV15 and TRBJ1-1, with unresolved D. The CDR3 sequence is 15 residues long. The germline CDR1 and CDR2 sequences are LNHNV and YYDKDF (reference sequence). The ends were cut back, 0 bases at V and 1 base at J, with 9 bases in the middle. The CDR3 DNA reads as TGTGCCACCAGCAGAGATAAGCTGGGGAACACTGAAGCTTTCTTT. This translates into CATSRDKLGNTEAFF. The variable domain in full, with the rest retrieved from reference TRBV15 and TRBJ1-1, is DAMVIQNPRYQVTQFGKPVTLSCSQTLNHNVMYWYQQKSSQAPKLLFHYYDKDFNNEADTPDNFQSRRPNTSFCFLDIRSPGLGDTAMYLCATSRDKLGNTEAFFGQGTRLTVV.

The rearrangement uses TRBV5-1 and TRBJ2-2; D ambiguous. The germline V gene has CDR1 SGHRS and CDR2 YFSETQ. Deletions cut 1 base from V and 6 bases from J, with 7 bases between. CDR3 length: 13 amino acids. The CDR3 sequence is CASSLTVSGELFF. The CDR3 nucleotides are TGCGCCAGCAGCTTGACGGTGTCCGGGGAGCTGTTTTTT.

The chain combines TRBV18 with TRBJ2-5; D perhaps matches TRBD1 (5 bases). With 3 bases removed from V and 1 base from J, the gap between germline ends came to 6 bases. This CDR3 spans 13 amino acids. Germline-derived CDR1 and CDR2 are KGHSH and LQKENI. For the CDR3, the DNA is TGTGCCAGCTCACCGGGGCCCCAAGAGACCCAGTACTTC. Translation gives CASSPGPQETQYF. Combining the CDR3 with reference TRBV18 and TRBJ2-5 gives the whole variable domain NAGVMQNPRHLVRRRGQEARLRCSPMKGHSHVYWYRQLPEEGLKFMVYLQKENIIDESGMPKERFSAEFPKEGPSILRIQQVVRGDSAAYFCASSPGPQETQYFGPGTRLLVL.

The chain couples TRBV27 to TRBJ2-3, with TRBD1 as a possible D gene (6 bases). V was pared by 0 bases and J by 11 bases, with 12 bases between. In germline, CDR1 is MNHEY, CDR2 SMNVEV (reference sequence). The CDR3 consists of 13 residues. The DNA of the CDR3 is TGTGCCAGCAGTTTATCTGGCAGGGGCGAGCAGTATTTT. Encoded protein: CASSLSGRGEQYF.

This clone has more than one count but fewer than ten. The V call is TRBV30, the J call TRBJ1-4; D gene unclear. This CDR3 has 10 residues. Per germline, CDR1 GTSNPN and CDR2 SVGIG (reference sequence). CDR3 DNA: TGTGTTGGAGGTAGTGAAAAACTGTTTTTT. It codes for CVGGSEKLFF.

The genes are TRBV19 and TRBJ2-2; no clear D. CDR1 and CDR2 (germline): LNHDA, SQIVND (reference sequence). There are 13 residues in the CDR3. Between the trimmed V and J ends, which lost 7 bases and 3 bases, there was a span of 9 bases. The CDR3 coding sequence is TGTGCCAGTATGGCCCCAGACACCGGGGAGCTGTTTTTT. Translated: CASMAPDTGELFF.

Remarks on this clone: One end of the junction does not line up with germline, which may come from a read error. The genes are TRBV6-1 and TRBJ2-5, with D maybe TRBD1 (5 bases). The germline gives CDR1 MNHNS, CDR2 SASEGT. This CDR3 has 13 residues. The CDR3 region has the DNA TGTGCCAGCAGAGTGACAGTGCAAGCGACCCAGTACTTC. Amino acids: CASRVTVQATQYF.

V usage is TRBV6-1 and J usage is TRBJ1-2; 9 bases map to TRBD1. The V gene's germline CDR1 is MNHNS and CDR2 SASEGT. The length of the CDR3 is 14 residues. V lost 3 bases, J lost 7 bases, and 6 bases stayed unmatched. Written as DNA, the CDR3 is TGTGCCAGCAGTGACACAGGGGGCTCGGGTGGCTACACCTTC. Its translation is CASSDTGGSGGYTF.